This T cell receptor beta chain is drawn from a study of beta chain features in type 1 diabetes. About this clone itself: The antigen remains unidentified.

Isolated RNA was reverse transcribed in full, so expressed TCRB transcripts were sequenced. Generated by immunoSEQ multiplex PCR, the TCRdb table keeps only in-frame clones and is missing some. The data show under 900,000 clones, about a sixth seen once. The CDR3 has 13 residues. The germline CDR1 and CDR2 sequences are LNHDA and SQIVND (reference sequence). V shed 8 bases, J shed 4 bases, and the junction held 5 bases outside the gene matches. General study points: Researchers cautioned that cDNA sequencing could over-represent cells with high TCR expression. Moderate yet significant TCRB CDR3 shortening was seen in Type 1 diabetes patients in all four CD4+ subsets. The naive, central memory and Treg TCRB repertoires showed an apparent similarity that was greater among patients than among healthy donors. For type 1 diabetes patients, VDJ junctions showed fewer insertions and more deletions.

The sequencing input was naive CD4+ T cells from blood. The TCR was taken from a young woman in good health. The chain combines TRBV19 with TRBJ1-2, with 9 bases matching TRBD1. This CDR3 is CASCWTGAYGYTF. In nucleotides, the CDR3 is TGTGCCAGTTGTTGGACAGGGGCCTATGGCTACACCTTC.